This TCR beta chain was recorded in a study of shared clonotypes between healthy human individuals. The naive CD8 population came from CD45RO-negative cells selected for CCR7, without terminally differentiated effector memory CD45RA+ cells. Study findings and constraints: Sorted-subset samples were not fully sequenced, rarefaction indicated. Sharing of clonotypes among donors was expected to vary with sequencing depth.

The data were produced by immunoSEQ multiplex PCR, yet TCRdb's version contains in-frame clones alone and is incomplete. This table has 800,000 to 950,000 clones, roughly 96% appearing once. To note about this clone: Its antigen is not identified.

Germline V lookup: CDR1 SGDLS, CDR2 YYNGEE. Trimming left V 4 bases short and J 8 bases short, with 13 bases between. This CDR3 region has 13 residues. The material sequenced was naive CD8+ T cells sorted from blood. The receptor was isolated from a man aged 30 to 39 in good health. V and J are TRBV9 and TRBJ2-1; D gene uncertain. CDR3 amino acids: CASSTAPIYEQFF. The CDR3 DNA follows: TGTGCCAGCAGCACAGCCCCAATCTATGAGCAGTTCTTC.